This T cell receptor beta chain was sequenced for a study of CD8 T cells in Susac syndrome. Study-level background: Among sequenced Susac syndrome patients, more than 5 had active disease and under ten were in remission. There were Susac syndrome patients who were therapy-naive at blood draw, others on corticosteroids, and others on intravenous immunoglobulin alone.

It was with random hexamers that roughly 0.45 to 1 ug RNA was reverse transcribed. MiXCR, run by TCRdb on the immunoSEQ multiplex PCR reads, gives a single entry per CDR3 protein. The sample yields approximately 190,000 distinct CDR3 sequences, just under 95% seen once. J gave up 4 bases and V 8 bases, and 1 base lay outside the gene matches. CDR3 length: 12 residues. Germline V lookup: CDR1 LNHDA, CDR2 SQIVND (reference sequence). The authors negatively isolated CD8+ and CD4+ T cells and FACS-enriched TEMRA cells. The receptor was isolated from a human donor with Susac syndrome. Material: CD8+ T cells from PBMCs. This sequence joins TRBV19 and TRBJ1-2; TRBD1 matches 10 bases. The CDR3 loop reads CASRTGGYGYTF. For the CDR3, the DNA is TGTGCCAGTCGGACAGGGGGCTATGGCTACACCTTC.